This TCR beta chain was identified in a study of T cell responses to AZD1222 COVID-19 vaccine. Turning to the study itself: Second doses that came at about 4 or about 12 weeks were put together.

Profiling relied on immunoSEQ multiplex PCR, and the TCRdb table lists in-frame clones only, not all of them. The table lists about 130,000 clones, approximately 94% of them singletons. Whole-study results and caveats: Regions 160-218 and 743-854 held dominance among vaccine-associated CD4 TCRs, which spanned spike. At baseline, seropositivity was found in only six or seven AZD1222 recipients. Donors, mostly white British, included more females; clonal diversity was possibly underestimated.

About this clone: Its antigen is unidentified.

In germline, CDR1 is LNHNV, CDR2 YYDKDF (reference sequence). V lost 4 bases, J lost 0 bases, and 20 bases stayed unmatched. This CDR3 is 22 amino acids long. The clonotype originates from an adult in good health. V gene TRBV15 combines with J gene TRBJ1-3, with 11 bases lining up with TRBD1. The sample here was peripheral blood, taken on day 0 of AZD1222 vaccination. CDR3 loop: CATSTEWGQGGFSLLSGNTIYF. The CDR3 bases are TGTGCCACCAGCACCGAGTGGGGACAGGGGGGCTTCTCTCTCCTCTCTGGAAACACCATATATTTT.